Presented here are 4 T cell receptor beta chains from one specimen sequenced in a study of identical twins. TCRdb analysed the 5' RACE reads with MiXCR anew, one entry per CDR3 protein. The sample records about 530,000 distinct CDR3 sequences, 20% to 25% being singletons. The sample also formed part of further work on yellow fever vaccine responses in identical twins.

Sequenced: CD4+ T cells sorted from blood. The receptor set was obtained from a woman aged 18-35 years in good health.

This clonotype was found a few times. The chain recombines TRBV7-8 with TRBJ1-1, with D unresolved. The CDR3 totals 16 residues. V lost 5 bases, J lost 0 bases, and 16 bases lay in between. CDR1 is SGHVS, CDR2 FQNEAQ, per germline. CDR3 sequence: CASSHARVELNTEAFF. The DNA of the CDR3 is TGTGCCAGCAGCCATGCGAGGGTAGAGCTGAACACTGAAGCTTTCTTT. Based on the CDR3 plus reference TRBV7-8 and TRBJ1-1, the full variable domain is GAGVSQSPRYKVAKRGQDVALRCDPISGHVSLFWYQQALGQGPEFLTYFQNEAQLDKSGLPSDRFFAERPEGSVSTLKIQRTQQEDSAVYLCASSHARVELNTEAFFGQGTRLTVV.

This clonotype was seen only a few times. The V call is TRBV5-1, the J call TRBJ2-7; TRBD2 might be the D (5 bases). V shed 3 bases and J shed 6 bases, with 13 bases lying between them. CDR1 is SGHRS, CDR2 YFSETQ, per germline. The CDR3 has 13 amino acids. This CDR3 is CASSSSLVLEQYF. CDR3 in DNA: TGCGCCAGCAGCTCGTCACTAGTCCTCGAGCAGTACTTC.

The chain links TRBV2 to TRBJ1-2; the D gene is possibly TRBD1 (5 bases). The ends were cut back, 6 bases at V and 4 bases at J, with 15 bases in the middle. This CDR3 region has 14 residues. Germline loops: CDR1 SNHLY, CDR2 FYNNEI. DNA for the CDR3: TGTGCCAGCAGCCGGGGACGGTCGCTCTATGGCTACACCTTC. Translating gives CASSRGRSLYGYTF. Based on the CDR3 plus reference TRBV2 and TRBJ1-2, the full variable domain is EPEVTQTPSHQVTQMGQEVILRCVPISNHLYFYWYRQILGQKVEFLVSFYNNEISEKSEIFDDQFSVERPDGSNFTLKIRSTKLEDSAMYFCASSRGRSLYGYTFGSGTRLTVV.

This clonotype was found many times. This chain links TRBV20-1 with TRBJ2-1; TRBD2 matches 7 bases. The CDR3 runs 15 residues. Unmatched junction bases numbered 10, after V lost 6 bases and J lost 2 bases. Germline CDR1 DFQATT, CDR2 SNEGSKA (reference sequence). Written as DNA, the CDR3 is TGCAGTGCCGATTTTCAAGCGGGGACCTACAATGAGCAGTTCTTC. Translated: CSADFQAGTYNEQFF.